This T cell receptor (beta chain) was captured in a study of blood T cell repertoires in COVID-19. Study-wide context: Acute-phase and convalescent COVID-19 samples originated in the United States, Italy and Spain.

Cohort placement rested on clinical history that participants reported themselves. TCRdb's copy holds only in-frame clones and misses some; the assay was immunoSEQ multiplex PCR. The table has about 200,000 clones, around 82% seen once; the top ten hold roughly 10%. This clone was seen only once. The sample taken for sequencing was PBMCs or T cells enriched from blood (not recorded which). The receptor was derived from a man in his forties who had recovered from COVID-19.

CDR3 bases: TGTGCCAGCAGTTCCGGACAGCCGGGACCTGAAGCTTTCTTT. Translating gives CASSSGQPGPEAFF. This chain connects TRBV11-2 to TRBJ1-1; maybe TRBD1 (6 bases). Germline CDR1 is SGHAT and CDR2 is FQNNGV. Trimming pared 6 bases from V and 6 bases from J, leaving 17 bases between. The CDR3 is 14 residues long.